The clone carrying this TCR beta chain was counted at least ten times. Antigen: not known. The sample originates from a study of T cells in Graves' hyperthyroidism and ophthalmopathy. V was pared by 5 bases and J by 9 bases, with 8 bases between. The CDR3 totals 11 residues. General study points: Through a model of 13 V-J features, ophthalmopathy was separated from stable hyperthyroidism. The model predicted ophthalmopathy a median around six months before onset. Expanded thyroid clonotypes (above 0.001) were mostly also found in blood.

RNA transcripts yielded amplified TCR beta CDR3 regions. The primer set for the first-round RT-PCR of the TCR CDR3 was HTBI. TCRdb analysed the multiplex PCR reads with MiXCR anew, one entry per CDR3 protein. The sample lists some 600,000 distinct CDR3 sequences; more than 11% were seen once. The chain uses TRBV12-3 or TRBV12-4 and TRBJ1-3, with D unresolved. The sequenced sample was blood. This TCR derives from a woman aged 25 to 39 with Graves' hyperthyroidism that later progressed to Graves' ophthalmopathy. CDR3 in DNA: TGTGCCAGCAGTCAGACTACCACCATATATTTT. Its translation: CASSQTTTIYF.